This T cell receptor beta chain was found in a study of blood T cell repertoires in COVID-19. Study details: Both acute and convalescent COVID-19 samples were obtained from the United States, Italy and Spain.

Under the authors' procedure: Cell counts per sample came from amplifying reference gene primers. Libraries were prepared by immunoSEQ multiplex PCR; TCRdb keeps only in-frame clonotypes and omits some of them. V and J calls and clone size are copied from that table; D and trimming were computed from the DNA. The sample yields around 75,000 clones, approximately 80% seen once. J gave up 1 base and V 4 bases, and 8 bases lay outside the gene matches. CDR1 and CDR2 from the germline V gene are MNHNS and SASEGT. The CDR3 consists of 16 residues. Patients at the Seattle site were enrolled during active infection and followed longitudinally.

Sequences were obtained from peripheral blood. The clonotype was recovered from a man aged 45-65 years with COVID-19, enrolled during active disease. This chain uses TRBV6-1 with TRBJ2-7; 9 positions agree with TRBD1. This CDR3 reads CASSATPGTGSYEQYF. CDR3 DNA: TGTGCCAGCAGTGCGACCCCCGGGACAGGGTCCTACGAGCAGTACTTC.